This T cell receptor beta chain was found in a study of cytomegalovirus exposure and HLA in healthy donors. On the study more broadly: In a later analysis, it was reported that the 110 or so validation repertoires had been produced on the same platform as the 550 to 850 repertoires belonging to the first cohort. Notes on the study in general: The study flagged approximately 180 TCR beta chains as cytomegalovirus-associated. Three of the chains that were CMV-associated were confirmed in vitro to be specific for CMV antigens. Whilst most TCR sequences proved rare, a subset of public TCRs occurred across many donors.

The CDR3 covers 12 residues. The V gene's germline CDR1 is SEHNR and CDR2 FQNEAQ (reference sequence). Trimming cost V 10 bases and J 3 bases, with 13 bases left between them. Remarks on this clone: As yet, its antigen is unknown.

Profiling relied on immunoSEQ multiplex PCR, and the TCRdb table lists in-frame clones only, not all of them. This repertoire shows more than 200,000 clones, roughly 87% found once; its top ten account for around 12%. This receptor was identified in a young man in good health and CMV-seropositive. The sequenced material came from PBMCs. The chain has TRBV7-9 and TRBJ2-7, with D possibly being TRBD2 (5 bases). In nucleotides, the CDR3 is TGTGCCACCTACGGAGGAAACTACGAGCAGTACTTC. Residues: CATYGGNYEQYF.